These T cell receptor beta chains were read from a single sample in a study of Ad26.COV2.S vaccination and SARS-CoV-2 variants. The assay was immunoSEQ multiplex PCR, and TCRdb's table has in-frame clones only and misses some. The table records hundreds of thousands of clones, 80% to 90% of them present only once. The sequences come from peripheral blood, collected in a trial of Ad26.COV2.S vaccine versus placebo. All receptors come from a person aged 18-60 years who received the Ad26.COV2.S COVID-19 vaccine or a placebo. CDR3s include the opening cysteine and the closing phenylalanine or tryptophan. Fields, in order: CDR3 protein, CDR3 DNA, clone size, V gene, D gene, J gene. A D gene is named only where the DNA matches it firmly. Expanded clones get a size class; other rows say once, few or many, or leave the size out.

CDR3aa: CASRLGIGELFF; CDR3nt: TGTGCCAGCAGATTGGGTATCGGGGAGCTGTTTTTT; abundance: -; v_gene: TRBV27; d_gene: -; j_gene: TRBJ2-2
CDR3aa: CASSWEGDSTDTQYF; CDR3nt: TGCGCCAGCAGCTGGGAGGGGGATAGCACAGATACGCAGTATTTT; abundance: -; v_gene: TRBV5-1; d_gene: -; j_gene: TRBJ2-3
CDR3aa: CASGTSGSYNEQFF; CDR3nt: TGCGCCAGTGGGACTAGCGGGTCTTACAATGAGCAGTTCTTC; abundance: -; v_gene: TRBV10-1; d_gene: TRBD2; j_gene: TRBJ2-1
CDR3aa: CASSAEGTVILSGYTF; CDR3nt: TGTGCCAGCAGTGCGGAAGGGACAGTTATATTAAGTGGCTACACCTTC; abundance: -; v_gene: TRBV2; d_gene: TRBD1; j_gene: TRBJ1-2
CDR3aa: CATSDRVQYF; CDR3nt: TGTGCCACCAGTGATAGAGTGCAGTACTTC; abundance: -; v_gene: TRBV24-1; d_gene: -; j_gene: TRBJ2-7
CDR3aa: CASSANRDEQYF; CDR3nt: TGCGCCAGCAGTGCAAACAGGGACGAGCAGTACTTC; abundance: -; v_gene: TRBV10-1; d_gene: -; j_gene: TRBJ2-7
CDR3aa: CASRQGLSTEAFF; CDR3nt: TGCGCCAGCAGACAGGGGTTGAGTACTGAAGCTTTCTTT; abundance: -; v_gene: TRBV4-1; d_gene: TRBD1; j_gene: TRBJ1-1
CDR3aa: CASSFGSSGNEQFF; CDR3nt: TGTGCCAGCAGCTTTGGGTCTAGCGGCAATGAGCAGTTCTTC; abundance: -; v_gene: TRBV7-2; d_gene: TRBD2; j_gene: TRBJ2-1
CDR3aa: CASSESGVSGNTIYF; CDR3nt: TGTGCCAGCAGTGAGAGCGGTGTCTCTGGAAACACCATATATTTT; abundance: many; v_gene: TRBV2; d_gene: -; j_gene: TRBJ1-3
CDR3aa: CASSPSSYEQYF; CDR3nt: TGTGCCAGCAGCCCGTCCTCCTACGAGCAGTACTTC; abundance: -; v_gene: TRBV11-2; d_gene: -; j_gene: TRBJ2-7
CDR3aa: CASSIAARTGGVPQHF; CDR3nt: TGTGCCAGTAGTATAGCGGCCCGGACAGGGGGCGTTCCCCAGCATTTT; abundance: -; v_gene: TRBV19; d_gene: TRBD1; j_gene: TRBJ1-5
CDR3aa: CASSSGGREKLFF; CDR3nt: TGTGCCAGCAGTTCAGGGGGCAGAGAAAAACTGTTTTTT; abundance: many; v_gene: TRBV28; d_gene: TRBD1; j_gene: TRBJ1-4
CDR3aa: CASSLSLTGEGPTGELFF; CDR3nt: TGTGCCAGCAGCTTAAGTCTGACGGGGGAGGGCCCCACCGGGGAGCTGTTTTTT; abundance: -; v_gene: TRBV7-3; d_gene: TRBD2; j_gene: TRBJ2-2
CDR3aa: CASSYSDRGNEKLFF; CDR3nt: TGTGCCAGCAGTTACTCGGACAGGGGTAATGAAAAACTGTTTTTT; abundance: once; v_gene: TRBV6-6; d_gene: TRBD1; j_gene: TRBJ1-4
CDR3aa: CASSLGGAGTGELFF; CDR3nt: TGTGCCAGCAGCTTAGGGGGGGCCGGCACCGGGGAGCTGTTTTTT; abundance: -; v_gene: TRBV7-6; d_gene: -; j_gene: TRBJ2-2